Listed here is a single TCR beta chain. 60 Vbeta and 13 Jbeta primers were used in PCR. Sequencing used immunoSEQ multiplex PCR; TCRdb keeps in-frame clones, though not all of them. The sample yields about 170,000 clones, more than 70% seen once. This sample stems from a study of cytomegalovirus exposure and HLA in healthy donors. The V and J ends lost 2 bases and 4 bases, in that order; junction bases with no gene match: 9. Germline CDR1 and CDR2: SGHRS and YFSETQ. This CDR3 region has 16 residues. The chain uses TRBV5-1 and TRBJ2-1; 7 bases are shared with TRBD2. The sample was PBMCs. The TCR was taken from a male donor in good health and CMV-seronegative. Here the CDR3 reads CASSLSASGVYNEQFF. For the CDR3, the DNA is TGCGCCAGCAGCTTATCGGCTAGCGGAGTTTACAATGAGCAGTTCTTC. Combining the CDR3 with reference TRBV5-1 and TRBJ2-1 gives the whole variable domain KAGVTQTPRYLIKTRGQQVTLSCSPISGHRSVSWYQQTPGQGLQFLFEYFSETQRNKGNFPGRFSGRQFSNSRSEMNVSTLELGDSALYLCASSLSASGVYNEQFFGPGTRLTVL.